Listed below are T cell receptor beta chains from one sample, sequenced in a study of T-cell reconstitution after alpha-beta-depleted transplantation in children. TCRdb re-called the PCR reads through MiXCR, storing one row per CDR3 protein. Of 700,000 or so distinct CDR3 sequences listed, around 13% are singletons. The specimen was PBMCs, collected before TCRalphabeta/CD19-depleted stem cell transplant. These receptors all stem from a girl under 10 years old with congenital amegakaryocytic thrombocytopenia, due to receive a stem cell transplant. CDR3s include the opening cysteine and the closing phenylalanine or tryptophan. A D gene is named only where the DNA matches it firmly. Only some rows state a clone size, as once, few, many or a class for expanded clones.

V	J	D	size	DNA	CDR3
TRBV6-5	TRBJ2-5	.	few	TGTGCCAGCAGTACTGACGGTTTCAGAGAGACCCAGTACTTC	CASSTDGFRETQYF
TRBV20-1	TRBJ2-1	TRBD1	.	TGCAGTGCTGGGGGACAGTACAATGAGCAGTTCTTC	CSAGGQYNEQFF
TRBV5-1	TRBJ2-7	TRBD2	many	TGCGCCAGCAGCCTCAAGGGACTAGCGGGTTCCTACGAGCAGTACTTC	CASSLKGLAGSYEQYF
TRBV5-1	TRBJ1-5	.	many	TGCGCCAGCAGCTTGGAGGGGGGTCAAAGGCCCCAGCATTTT	CASSLEGGQRPQHF
TRBV20-1	TRBJ2-1	TRBD2	few	TGCAGTGCTAGAGATCTCGGACTAGCGGCCTACAATGAGCAGTTCTTC	CSARDLGLAAYNEQFF
TRBV21-1	TRBJ1-1	.	few	TGTGCCAGCAGCAACTCGGACATCACGGGGGCTTTCTTT	CASSNSDITGAFF
TRBV29-1	TRBJ2-7	TRBD2	many	TGCAGCGTTGAAGTTTTACCTAGCGGGAGGGCCCCTCAGTACGAGCAGTACTTC	CSVEVLPSGRAPQYEQYF
TRBV20-1	TRBJ2-2	.	few	TGCAGTGCTAATAGAGTTCGGGGAGGCAGCACCGGGGAGCTGTTTTTT	CSANRVRGGSTGELFF
TRBV5-5	TRBJ1-5	TRBD1	.	TGTGCCAGCAGCTTGGAGGGGGCTGGTCAGCCCCAGCATTTT	CASSLEGAGQPQHF
TRBV5-1	TRBJ1-2	.	many	TGCGCCAGCAGCTTGGCCAGCGAATTCTATGGCTACACCTTC	CASSLASEFYGYTF
TRBV5-1	TRBJ1-1	.	.	TGCGCCAGCAGCCCCCCCGGAGACGGGGGGACTGAAGCTTTCTTT	CASSPPGDGGTEAFF
TRBV20-1	TRBJ2-2	TRBD2	many	TGCAGTGCTAGAGCGGGAGGTAACACCGGGGAGCTGTTTTTT	CSARAGGNTGELFF
TRBV4-2	TRBJ2-3	TRBD2	once	TGTGCCAGCAGCCAACCCACACTGAGGGACTACCCCCGTCTCCCAGATACGCAGTATTTT	CASSQPTLRDYPRLPDTQYF
TRBV5-1	TRBJ2-3	.	.	TGCGCCAGCAGCTCGGCGGGCCAGACAGATACGCAGTATTTT	CASSSAGQTDTQYF
TRBV5-1	TRBJ2-1	TRBD2	.	TGCGCCAGCAGCTTGGGACTAGCGGGGCTTTTGGATGAGCAGTTCTTC	CASSLGLAGLLDEQFF
TRBV7-9	TRBJ1-1	.	few	TGTGCCAGCAGCATCAACCAGATGAACACTGAAGCTTTCTTT	CASSINQMNTEAFF
TRBV6-1	TRBJ2-3	.	few	TGTGCCAGCAGTCCAACATCTGCGTCCGTGGCGGGGGATACGCAGTATTTT	CASSPTSASVAGDTQYF
TRBV7-6	TRBJ1-2	.	.	TGTGCCAGCAGCTTAGCGTTGGGTGAGAGCTACACCTTC	CASSLALGESYTF
TRBV12-3/TRBV12-4	TRBJ1-6	.	few	TGTGCCAGCAGTTTCTCCCAAGCCCAGACCCTCCACTTT	CASSFSQAQTLHF
TRBV7-9	TRBJ2-1	.	.	TGTGCCAGCAGCTTAGTAAGGACCGACCCAATCAATGAGCAGTTCTTC	CASSLVRTDPINEQFF
TRBV5-6	TRBJ1-2	TRBD1	few	TGTGCCAGCAGCCCGACGGGACAGGAGTTCTATGGCTACACCTTC	CASSPTGQEFYGYTF
TRBV7-8	TRBJ2-3	TRBD2	many	TGTGCCAGCAGCTTAGATCGCGGACTAGGCACAGATACGCAGTATTTT	CASSLDRGLGTDTQYF
TRBV7-9	TRBJ2-3	.	many	TGTGCCAGCAGCTTAGGCAGTACTCCCGCAGATACGCAGTATTTT	CASSLGSTPADTQYF
TRBV20-1	TRBJ1-2	.	many	TGCAGTGCTAGAGAGGCCTGGGGCCTTTCCTTCTTC	CSAREAWGLSFF
TRBV12-3/TRBV12-4	TRBJ2-7	.	once	TGTGCCAGCAGTCATGGGACCCTGAGGAAATACGAGCAGTACTTC	CASSHGTLRKYEQYF
TRBV3-1	TRBJ2-1	.	few	TGTGCCAGCAGCCAAGATACGGGCGTTAATGTCGAGCAGTTCTTC	CASSQDTGVNVEQFF
TRBV20-1	TRBJ2-1	.	.	TGCAGTGCGGGGGGGCTTAAGATCTCCTACAATGAGCAGTTCTTC	CSAGGLKISYNEQFF
TRBV4-1	TRBJ2-1	.	.	TGCGCCAGCAGCCAAAGGGGAAGTGAGCAGTTCTTC	CASSQRGSEQFF
TRBV20-1	TRBJ2-7	.	few	TGCAGTGCTAGGGTGGGGGGCCAAAGCTCCTACGAGCAGTACTTC	CSARVGGQSSYEQYF
TRBV5-1	TRBJ2-7	.	many	TGCGCCAGCAGCTTGGTCGGACTACCTCTCTACGAGCAGTACTTC	CASSLVGLPLYEQYF
TRBV28	TRBJ2-1	.	many	TGTGCCAGCGGCCCCTATGAGCAGTTCTTC	CASGPYEQFF
TRBV29-1	TRBJ1-1	TRBD1	many	TGCAGCGGACAGGGCTCGAACACTGAAGCTTTCTTT	CSGQGSNTEAFF
TRBV20-1	TRBJ2-6	.	many	TGCAGTGCTAGACAGCTGAGACCTGGGGCCAACGTCCTGACTTTC	CSARQLRPGANVLTF
TRBV5-6	TRBJ2-1	.	.	TGTGCCAGCAGTGATCTTGTGGGGATTCTAGACAATGAGCAGTTCTTC	CASSDLVGILDNEQFF
TRBV18	TRBJ2-4	.	.	TGTGCCAGCTCACCTTCAATAGCCAAAAACATTCAGTACTTC	CASSPSIAKNIQYF
TRBV20-1	TRBJ2-7	.	few	TGCTGTGCTAGAGATGTCGCTCGTTTAGGGGTCGCAAACGAGCAGTACTTC	CCARDVARLGVANEQYF
TRBV20-1	TRBJ2-3	.	many	TGCAGTGCTAGTGCGTCAGGATTCACAGATACGCAGTATTTT	CSASASGFTDTQYF
TRBV20-1	TRBJ2-5	TRBD2	.	TGCAGTGCTAGAGATGCTAGCGGGAGGGCCCTGGAGACCCAGTACTTC	CSARDASGRALETQYF
TRBV20-1	TRBJ2-3	TRBD2	.	TGCAGTGCTTCTGGACTAGCGGGAGCTCTGGAGACAGATACGCAGTATTTT	CSASGLAGALETDTQYF
TRBV5-1	TRBJ2-5	.	many	TGCGCCAGCAGCTTGGCTATACGGGACCTACAAGAGACCCAGTACTTC	CASSLAIRDLQETQYF
TRBV7-7	TRBJ2-3	.	many	TGTGCCAGCAGCCTTATACAGGGAGATACGCAGTATTTT	CASSLIQGDTQYF
TRBV27	TRBJ2-1	.	.	TGTGCCAGCAGTTTTAGCAGGAGTTCCTACAATGAGCAGTTCTTC	CASSFSRSSYNEQFF
TRBV20-1	TRBJ2-1	.	.	TGCAGTGCTCCGGCTAGATCCCATGAGCAGTTCTTC	CSAPARSHEQFF
TRBV29-1	TRBJ1-1	.	many	TGCAGCGTTGAAGGAGGGGCTAACACTGAAGCTTTCTTT	CSVEGGANTEAFF
TRBV6-4	TRBJ2-7	.	few	TGTGCCAGCAGCAAGCGGGCAAAGACCTACGAGCAGTACTTC	CASSKRAKTYEQYF
TRBV5-1	TRBJ2-3	TRBD2	.	TGCGCCAGCAGCTTGGTTTCTAGCGGGAGATCAGATACGCAGTATTTT	CASSLVSSGRSDTQYF
TRBV15	TRBJ2-5	.	.	TGTGCCACCAGCAGAGATGCTAGCGTGAGGGGGACCCAGTACTTC	CATSRDASVRGTQYF
TRBV6-5	TRBJ2-7	.	many	TGTGCCAGCGGGCCTTACTACGAGCAGTACTTC	CASGPYYEQYF
TRBV7-9	TRBJ2-7	TRBD2	many	TGTGCCAGCAGCTTAGTGGCGGGGACTAGCGGCTCCTACGAGCAGTACTTC	CASSLVAGTSGSYEQYF
TRBV29-1	TRBJ1-2	.	many	TGCAGCGTTGAAGAACAGGACTATGGCTACACCTTC	CSVEEQDYGYTF
TRBV20-1	TRBJ1-4	.	few	TGCAGTGCGGGGGGGAGTCGGGCGGCGTCAACTAATGAAAAACTGTTTTTT	CSAGGSRAASTNEKLFF
TRBV5-1	TRBJ2-7	TRBD1	.	TGCGCCAGCAGCGTGGAGTGGGACAGGCAGTACTTC	CASSVEWDRQYF
TRBV3-1	TRBJ2-1	TRBD2	few	TGTGCCAGCAGTCCTTCCTTAGCGGGCGGAGATAATGAGCAGTTCTTC	CASSPSLAGGDNEQFF
TRBV20-1	TRBJ1-4	.	many	TGCAGTGCTAGGGGGGCTAATGAAAAACTGTTTTTT	CSARGANEKLFF
TRBV28	TRBJ2-1	TRBD2	many	TGTGCCAGCGGGCCCGGGGGGAGCTCCTACAATGAGCAGTTCTTC	CASGPGGSSYNEQFF
TRBV5-1	TRBJ2-3	.	many	TGCGCCAGCAGCCTACGGACAGTGGTTAGCACAGATACGCAGTATTTT	CASSLRTVVSTDTQYF
TRBV20-1	TRBJ2-7	.	.	TGCAGTGCTAGAGATCTAAGGAGGGGAACCTACGAGCAGTACTTC	CSARDLRRGTYEQYF